Below, 10 T cell receptor beta chains from the same sample are listed, as sequenced in a study of shared clonotypes between healthy human individuals (dated by TCRdb to about 2020). The library was produced with the immunoSEQ multiplex PCR assay. TCRdb obtained this table from immuneACCESS and retained in-frame rearrangements with V and J assigned. These tables miss some clones; where compared with another copy, unresolved V genes account for less than half of the shortfall, and the remainder is unexplained. Counted in this sample were about 1 million clones; about 75% of them appeared once. The leading ten clones occupy 1.2% to 1.5% of the sample. Sequenced material: memory CD4+ T cells sorted from blood. The cell subset or site label, as the study defines it: CD45RA-negative fraction. These receptors all stem from a man aged 18 to 30 in good health.

This rearrangement joins TRBV29-1 to TRBJ1-2; TRBD1 matches at 7 bases. The CDR3 has 13 residues. Germline V gene lookup returns CDR1 SQVTM and CDR2 ANQGSEA. V shed 7 bases, J shed 0 bases, and the junction held 5 bases outside the gene matches. CDR3 loop: CSAGDRTNYGYTF. CDR3 DNA sequence: TGCAGCGCTGGGGACAGAACTAACTATGGCTACACCTTC.

This clone was found a few times. The chain employs TRBV14 and TRBJ1-6; D may be TRBD1 (5 bases). The germline CDR1 and CDR2 sequences are SGHDN and FVKESK. V lost 5 bases and J lost 7, with 12 bases in between. This CDR3 is 14 amino acids long. The CDR3 DNA reads TGTGCCAGCAGCTTGGGACGGACCAATTCACCCCTCCACTTT. This encodes CASSLGRTNSPLHF.

This clone was seen once. The chain combines TRBV30 with TRBJ2-1; 9 positions agree with TRBD1. Unmatched junction bases numbered 6, after V lost 2 bases and J lost 4 bases. The V gene's germline CDR1 is GTSNPN and CDR2 SVGIG (reference sequence). This CDR3 is built from 15 residues. CDR3: CAWSLRTGVYNEQFF. The DNA of the CDR3 is TGTGCCTGGAGTCTTCGGACAGGGGTATACAATGAGCAGTTCTTC.

V and J are TRBV11-2 and TRBJ2-7; the match to TRBD2 covers 12 bases. Per germline, CDR1 SGHAT and CDR2 FQNNGV. The junction had 14 bases not matched to a gene; V was cut back by 5 bases and J by 3 bases. This CDR3 contains 18 residues. Written as DNA, the CDR3 is TGTGCCAGCAGCCGAACCGGGACTAGCGGGTTTGGAGGCTACGAGCAGTACTTC. It specifies CASSRTGTSGFGGYEQYF.

Note on this clone: Other nucleotide sequences from this sample produce the same CDR3. The J gene is TRBJ2-3, the V gene TRBV5-1; D gene ambiguous. Germline values: CDR1 SGHRS, CDR2 YFSETQ. CDR3 length equals 14 residues. Trimming pared 0 bases from V and 0 bases from J, leaving 5 bases between. The CDR3 is CASSLVGSTDTQYF. As DNA, the CDR3 is TGCGCCAGCAGCTTGGTGGGGAGCACAGATACGCAGTATTTT.

This chain links TRBV15 with TRBJ1-2, with TRBD1 identical over 9 bases. Germline V gives CDR1 LNHNV, CDR2 YYDKDF (reference sequence). V was clipped by 5 bases and J by 3 bases; unmatched bases: 7. The CDR3 is 15 amino acids. The DNA for the CDR3 is TGTGCCACCAGCCCACGGGGACAGGGCTACTATGGCTACACCTTC. Amino acids: CATSPRGQGYYGYTF.

The rearrangement uses TRBV11-2 and TRBJ2-7; no clear D. This CDR3 has 15 residues. The germline V gene has CDR1 SGHAT and CDR2 FQNNGV. The V gene lost 1 base and the J gene lost 0 bases, with 10 bases spanning the gap. The CDR3 bases are TGTGCCAGCAGCTTAGCGGAAGGCCCCTCCTACGAGCAGTACTTC. Its translation: CASSLAEGPSYEQYF.

J is TRBJ1-6 and V is TRBV28; 11 bases are shared with TRBD1. J gave up 4 bases and V 2 bases, and 10 bases lay outside the gene matches. The CDR3 runs 19 residues. The germline V gene encodes CDR1 MDHEN and CDR2 SYDVKM. CDR3 sequence reads: CASSLVGQGAKGYNSPLHF. The DNA for the CDR3 is TGTGCCAGCAGTTTAGTCGGACAGGGGGCAAAGGGATATAATTCACCCCTCCACTTT.

The chain carries TRBV18 and TRBJ2-7; TRBD2 matches 9 bases. CDR1 is KGHSH, CDR2 LQKENI, per germline. Losses at the gene ends were 5 bases for V and 0 bases for J; bases not matched to a gene: 11. CDR3 length: 17 amino acids. The CDR3 loop reads CASSSSSGDRFSYEQYF. CDR3 DNA: TGTGCCAGCTCATCGTCTAGCGGGGATCGATTCTCCTACGAGCAGTACTTC.

This clone turned up a few times. V usage is TRBV30 and J usage is TRBJ1-2; maybe TRBD1 (5 bases). With 2 bases removed from V and 8 bases from J, the gap between germline ends came to 15 bases. The germline V gene encodes CDR1 GTSNPN and CDR2 SVGIG (reference sequence). The CDR3 totals 13 residues. The CDR3 reads CAWSSGPVGGYTF. CDR3 coding DNA: TGTGCCTGGAGTTCGGGACCGGTGGGAGGCTACACCTTC. Full variable domain (missing parts from reference TRBV30 and TRBJ1-2): SQTIHQWPATLVQPVGSPLSLECTVEGTSNPNLYWYRQAAGRGLQLLFYSVGIGQISSEVPQNLSASRPQDRQFILSSKKLLLSDSGFYLCAWSSGPVGGYTFGSGTRLTVV.